Presented here are 16 T cell receptor beta chains from one specimen sequenced in a study of T cells in narcolepsy. Assay used: immunoSEQ multiplex PCR; TCRdb lists only in-frame clones, some missing. The table has some 30,000 clones, around 87% seen once. Specimen: memory (CD45RA-) CD4+ T cells from blood. The receptors here all came from a human donor in good health.

V gene TRBV7-2 combines with J gene TRBJ1-6; D is undetermined. This CDR3 contains 19 residues. Germline CDR1 is SGHTA and CDR2 is FQGNSA. V lost 2 bases and J lost 0, with 17 bases in between. The CDR3 DNA sequence: TGTGCCAGCAGCTTAAGGGTTAGAATTTCGAGCTCCTATAATTCACCCCTCCACTTT. This gives the protein CASSLRVRISSSYNSPLHF. Full variable domain (missing parts from reference TRBV7-2 and TRBJ1-6): GAGVSQSPSNKVTEKGKDVELRCDPISGHTALYWYRQSLGQGLEFLIYFQGNSAPDKSGLPSDRFSAERTGGSVSTLTIQRTQQEDSAVYLCASSLRVRISSSYNSPLHFGNGTRLTVT.

V usage is TRBV6-4 and J usage is TRBJ1-2; perhaps TRBD1 as D (6 bases). This CDR3 region has 16 residues. V gave up 0 bases and J gave up 4 bases, with 15 bases separating them. Germline V gene lookup returns CDR1 MRHNA and CDR2 SNTAGT. Here the CDR3 DNA reads TGTGCCAGCAGTGACTCGATTAACGGACAGACCTATGGCTACACCTTC. As protein: CASSDSINGQTYGYTF.

V is TRBV5-1 and J is TRBJ1-2; a weak D match, TRBD1 (5 bases). This CDR3 contains 14 residues. Germline V gives CDR1 SGHRS, CDR2 YFSETQ. The ends were cut back, 4 bases at V and 8 bases at J, with 18 bases in the middle. The CDR3 sequence is CASSDRQNGEGYTF. CDR3 nucleotides: TGCGCCAGCAGCGATCGACAGAATGGTGAGGGCTACACCTTC.

The chain is built from TRBV5-1 and TRBJ2-5, with 8 bases lining up with TRBD1. In germline, CDR1 is SGHRS, CDR2 YFSETQ. The J segment lost 5 bases and the V segment lost 2 bases, leaving 5 bases of the junction unmatched. The CDR3 loop spans 14 amino acids. The CDR3 DNA reads TGCGCCAGCAGCTTCCAGGGGGCGAAGGAGACCCAGTACTTC. Its translation: CASSFQGAKETQYF.

J is TRBJ2-3 and V is TRBV10-3; either TRBD1 or TRBD2 may fit D (6 bases each). Germline V gene data show CDR1 as ENHRY and CDR2 as SYGVKD. The CDR3 totals 17 residues. The V and J ends lost 0 bases and 3 bases respectively, with 16 bases between them. In DNA form, the CDR3 reads TGTGCCATCAGTGAGTCTAAGGGGGGAGTTTCGACAGATACGCAGTATTTT. It is translated as CAISESKGGVSTDTQYF.

This sequence joins TRBV7-8 and TRBJ2-7; 9 bases map to TRBD2. CDR1 is SGHVS, CDR2 FQNEAQ, per germline. This CDR3 is 15 amino acids long. After removal of 5 bases from V and 3 bases from J, the junction contained 8 bases not matched to a gene. The DNA for the CDR3 is TGTGCCAGCAGCGCCCGGACTAGCGCGGACTACGAGCAGTACTTC. The encoded protein is CASSARTSADYEQYF.

V usage is TRBV28 and J usage is TRBJ1-5; D ambiguous. V was trimmed by 3 bases and J by 3 bases, leaving 21 bases between them. The CDR3 runs 18 residues. Germline loops: CDR1 MDHEN, CDR2 SYDVKM. CDR3 in amino acids: CASSLISAGSLFNQPQHF. CDR3 nucleotides: TGTGCCAGCAGTTTGATATCGGCGGGCAGCCTGTTCAATCAGCCCCAGCATTTT.

The chain is built from TRBV19 and TRBJ1-2; D is uncertain. CDR3 length: 15 amino acids. CDR1 and CDR2 (germline): LNHDA, SQIVND (reference sequence). V was shortened by 5 bases and J by 5 bases, with 18 bases between the two germline ends. In nucleotides, the CDR3 is TGTGCCAGTAGTGACGCTACCGGGAGTCATTATGGCTACACCTTC. Amino acids: CASSDATGSHYGYTF.

CDR3 sequence: CASSLPGVRTSVSSYNEQFF. CDR3 nucleotide sequence: TGTGCCAGCAGTTTACCAGGTGTTCGTACTAGCGTGAGCTCCTACAATGAGCAGTTCTTC. This chain links TRBV28 with TRBJ2-1; 7 bases agree with TRBD2. The CDR3 totals 20 residues. Germline V lookup: CDR1 MDHEN, CDR2 SYDVKM. V shed 2 bases, J shed 0 bases, and the junction held 16 bases outside the gene matches.

CDR3 loop: CASSLVQMNTEAFF. Here the CDR3 DNA reads TGTGCCAGCAGCTTGGTTCAGATGAACACTGAAGCTTTCTTT. V usage is TRBV5-4 and J usage is TRBJ1-1, with D unclear. Germline V gives CDR1 SGHNT, CDR2 YYREEE (reference sequence). This CDR3 region has 14 residues. V lost 0 bases and J 0 bases, leaving 6 bases between the germline ends.

The V and J genes are TRBV20-1 and TRBJ1-1; D is uncertain. The CDR3 runs 11 residues. With 8 bases removed from V and 1 base from J, the gap between germline ends came to 8 bases. Germline V gene sequence: CDR1 DFQATT, CDR2 SNEGSKA (reference sequence). The CDR3: CSPKQNTEAFF. CDR3 nucleotide sequence: TGCAGTCCTAAACAGAACACTGAAGCTTTCTTT.

The chain links TRBV7-8 to TRBJ2-5; D uncertain. The CDR3 runs to 13 residues. Trimming removed 0 bases at V and 4 bases at J, with 6 bases between. In germline, CDR1 is SGHVS, CDR2 FQNEAQ. The CDR3 DNA is TGTGCCAGCAGCTTAGCTCCCTTAGAGACCCAGTACTTC. It codes for CASSLAPLETQYF.

This clone was seen just once. The gene calls are TRBV9 and TRBJ1-1, with a possible D match to TRBD1 (6 bases). V lost 4 bases and J lost 4, with 14 bases in between. The CDR3 contains 14 residues. Germline-derived CDR1 and CDR2 are SGDLS and YYNGEE. DNA for the CDR3: TGTGCCAGCAGCCCCCAGGGGTATATCACTGAAGCTTTCTTT. The encoded protein is CASSPQGYITEAFF.

The table lists this clone with a count of one. The chain recombines TRBV12-5 with TRBJ2-7; 8 nucleotides match TRBD2. V lost 3 bases, J lost 7 bases, and 5 bases stayed unmatched. This CDR3 is built from 13 residues. CDR1 and CDR2 from the germline V gene are LGHNT and FRNRAP. The CDR3 reads CASGFALAGEQYF. The CDR3 coding sequence is TGTGCTAGTGGTTTTGCCTTAGCGGGGGAGCAGTACTTC.

The rearrangement uses TRBV11-3 and TRBJ2-1, with D perhaps given as TRBD1 or TRBD2 (6 bases each). Germline CDR1 reads SGHNT; CDR2 reads YENEEA. V shed 0 bases and J shed 7 bases, with 10 bases lying between them. CDR3 size: 14 residues. The CDR3 protein is CASSLDRRGNEQFF. CDR3 DNA: TGTGCCAGCAGCTTAGACCGGAGGGGGAATGAGCAGTTCTTC.

The chain is built from TRBV7-3 and TRBJ2-3, with a weak D call TRBD2 (6 bases). CDR3 length: 17 residues. V shed 1 base and J shed 1 base, with 15 bases lying between them. Looked up from germline, CDR1 is SGHTA and CDR2 is FQGTGA. CDR3 sequence: CASSLMGGGDGTDTQYF. The CDR3 region has the DNA TGTGCCAGCAGCTTAATGGGAGGAGGCGACGGCACAGATACGCAGTATTTT.